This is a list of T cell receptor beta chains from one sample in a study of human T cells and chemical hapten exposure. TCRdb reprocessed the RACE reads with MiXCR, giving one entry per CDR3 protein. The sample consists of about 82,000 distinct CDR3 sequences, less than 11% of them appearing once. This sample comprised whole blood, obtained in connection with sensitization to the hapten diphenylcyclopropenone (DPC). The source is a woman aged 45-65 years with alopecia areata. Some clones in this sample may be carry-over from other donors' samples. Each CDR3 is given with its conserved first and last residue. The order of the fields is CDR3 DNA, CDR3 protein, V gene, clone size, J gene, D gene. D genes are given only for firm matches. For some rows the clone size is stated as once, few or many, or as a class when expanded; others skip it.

DNA: TGTGCCAGCAGTATCGCGGGACTGACGAACACCGGGGAGCTGTTTTTT
CDR3: CASSIAGLTNTGELFF
V: TRBV7-6
size: few
J: TRBJ2-2
D: -

DNA: TGTGCCAGCAGTTTAACGGGTGACTCACCCCTCCACTTT
CDR3: CASSLTGDSPLHF
V: TRBV27
size: many
J: TRBJ1-6
D: -

DNA: TGCAGTGCTCCCCCTAGCGGGAGTGGAACAGATACGCAGTATTTT
CDR3: CSAPPSGSGTDTQYF
V: TRBV20-1
size: -
J: TRBJ2-3
D: TRBD2

DNA: TGTGCCAGCAGCTTGGTACGGGGCCTAGCCAAAAACATTCAGTACTTC
CDR3: CASSLVRGLAKNIQYF
V: TRBV5-5
size: many
J: TRBJ2-4
D: -

DNA: TGTGCCAGCAGCTTAATCGTTCAGGGTTATTCATCTGGAAACACCATATATTTT
CDR3: CASSLIVQGYSSGNTIYF
V: TRBV7-8
size: -
J: TRBJ1-3
D: -

DNA: TGTGCCAGCAGGGAGGGACTAGCGGGTAGCACAGATACGCAGTATTTT
CDR3: CASREGLAGSTDTQYF
V: TRBV6-5
size: few
J: TRBJ2-3
D: TRBD2

DNA: TGTGCCAGCTCCCCCTCGGTAGCGGGAGTGAATGAGCAGTTCTTC
CDR3: CASSPSVAGVNEQFF
V: TRBV18
size: many
J: TRBJ2-1
D: TRBD2

DNA: TGTGCCAGCAGTTACTCGAGCAAGCGAGGCAATCAGCCCCAGCATTTT
CDR3: CASSYSSKRGNQPQHF
V: TRBV6-5
size: -
J: TRBJ1-5
D: -

DNA: TGTGCCACCCAAAGGGCGGGACAGGTCTTTCTCTCTGGGGCCAACGTCCTGACTTTC
CDR3: CATQRAGQVFLSGANVLTF
V: TRBV6-1
size: -
J: TRBJ2-6
D: TRBD1

DNA: TGCGCCAGCAGCTTGGGGGGGCGCGGAACTGAAGCTTTCTTT
CDR3: CASSLGGRGTEAFF
V: TRBV5-1
size: many
J: TRBJ1-1
D: -

DNA: TGTGCCAGCAGTTCGCTCAGCGGGAAAGATACGCAGTATTTT
CDR3: CASSSLSGKDTQYF
V: TRBV12-3/TRBV12-4
size: -
J: TRBJ2-3
D: TRBD2

DNA: TGTGCCTGGAGTGTTTTCAGGGAAAAACTGTTTTTT
CDR3: CAWSVFREKLFF
V: TRBV30
size: -
J: TRBJ1-4
D: -

DNA: TGTGCCATCAGACCCGGGACTGGCCATGAGCAGTTCTTC
CDR3: CAIRPGTGHEQFF
V: TRBV10-3
size: few
J: TRBJ2-1
D: -

DNA: TGTGCCAGCAGCTTAATGTACGCATACGGCTACACCTTC
CDR3: CASSLMYAYGYTF
V: TRBV7-9
size: few
J: TRBJ1-2
D: -

DNA: TGCGCCAGCAGCCCGCCTCTGGACAACTATGGCTACACCTTC
CDR3: CASSPPLDNYGYTF
V: TRBV5-1
size: few
J: TRBJ1-2
D: -

DNA: TGTGCCAAAGAAAGGACAGGGGGAAGTATGACGGACAATGAGCAGTTCTTC
CDR3: CAKERTGGSMTDNEQFF
V: TRBV6-5
size: -
J: TRBJ2-1
D: TRBD1

DNA: TGTGCCAGCAGCTTAGGGGATAATCAGCCCCAGCATTTT
CDR3: CASSLGDNQPQHF
V: TRBV11-2
size: many
J: TRBJ1-5
D: -

DNA: TGCGCCAGCTTTAGCGGGACAGATACGCAGTATTTT
CDR3: CASFSGTDTQYF
V: TRBV10-2
size: many
J: TRBJ2-3
D: TRBD2

DNA: TGTGCCAGCAGCCCTGGTGTATCGGAGACCCAGTACTTC
CDR3: CASSPGVSETQYF
V: TRBV3-1
size: -
J: TRBJ2-5
D: -

DNA: TGTGCCAGCACGAGACAGAGCTCCTACGAGCAGTACTTC
CDR3: CASTRQSSYEQYF
V: TRBV6-5
size: -
J: TRBJ2-7
D: -

DNA: TGCAGTGCTAGAGGGACTAGCGACTCCTACGAGCAGTACTTC
CDR3: CSARGTSDSYEQYF
V: TRBV20-1
size: many
J: TRBJ2-7
D: TRBD2

DNA: TGCAGTGGCCGGGCAGGAGGTGGCAGGGGAGATTTCTTT
CDR3: CSGRAGGGRGDFF
V: TRBV20-1
size: few
J: TRBJ1-1
D: -

DNA: TGTGCCAGTAGTATAGGCAGGACCATCAATGAGCAGTTCTTC
CDR3: CASSIGRTINEQFF
V: TRBV19
size: -
J: TRBJ2-1
D: -

DNA: TGTGCCAGCAGCTCACTAGCGGGAGGACGAACCGGGGAGCTGTTTTTT
CDR3: CASSSLAGGRTGELFF
V: TRBV7-9
size: medium-sized
J: TRBJ2-2
D: TRBD2

DNA: TGCAGTGCTGAAACAGGGCTCGTGGGAAACTATGGCTACACCTTC
CDR3: CSAETGLVGNYGYTF
V: TRBV20-1
size: many
J: TRBJ1-2
D: -

DNA: TGCGCCAGCAGCTGGGACAGGGGGCAAACTGAAGCTTTCTTT
CDR3: CASSWDRGQTEAFF
V: TRBV5-1
size: many
J: TRBJ1-1
D: TRBD1

DNA: TGTGCCAGTAGTCCCACGAGACTAGCGGGCAACACCGGGGAGCTGTTTTTT
CDR3: CASSPTRLAGNTGELFF
V: TRBV19
size: few
J: TRBJ2-2
D: TRBD2

DNA: TGCGCCAGCAGCCCCCGGACAGTAACCTACGAGCAGTACTTC
CDR3: CASSPRTVTYEQYF
V: TRBV5-1
size: -
J: TRBJ2-7
D: -

DNA: TGTGCCAGCAGCTTAGCTCTAGCGACGAATGAGCAGTTCTTC
CDR3: CASSLALATNEQFF
V: TRBV7-6
size: many
J: TRBJ2-1
D: -

DNA: TGTGCCAGCAGGGGACAGGGCCATAATCAGCCCCAGCATTTT
CDR3: CASRGQGHNQPQHF
V: TRBV6-5
size: -
J: TRBJ1-5
D: TRBD1

DNA: TGCGCCAGCAGCCAAGACGGGACTAGCGGGAGGGTTGGGAATTTT
CDR3: CASSQDGTSGRVGNF
V: TRBV4-1
size: many
J: TRBJ2-3
D: TRBD2

DNA: TGCGCCAGCAGTGAGCAAGAGACCCAGTACTTC
CDR3: CASSEQETQYF
V: TRBV10-2
size: few
J: TRBJ2-5
D: -

DNA: TGCAGTGGCCCCGACAGGACGAACACTGAAGCTTTCTTT
CDR3: CSGPDRTNTEAFF
V: TRBV20-1
size: few
J: TRBJ1-1
D: -

DNA: TGTGCCAGCAGCCCCAGGACAGCCTCCCGCACAGATACGCAGTATTTT
CDR3: CASSPRTASRTDTQYF
V: TRBV11-1
size: -
J: TRBJ2-3
D: -

DNA: TGTGCCAGTAGTAGAACAGGGAGGACGAATGAGCAGTTCTTC
CDR3: CASSRTGRTNEQFF
V: TRBV19
size: few
J: TRBJ2-1
D: -

DNA: TGTGCCAGCAGCCAAGGAGCGGGGGCCTCCATTTACGAGCAGTACTTC
CDR3: CASSQGAGASIYEQYF
V: TRBV3-1
size: few
J: TRBJ2-7
D: TRBD2

DNA: TGCAGCGTTGGCCAGATTAATGAAAAACTGTTTTTT
CDR3: CSVGQINEKLFF
V: TRBV29-1
size: few
J: TRBJ1-4
D: -

DNA: TGTGCCAGCAGCTCCCCGGGACAGGGTTACGAGCAGTACTTC
CDR3: CASSSPGQGYEQYF
V: TRBV7-6
size: few
J: TRBJ2-7
D: TRBD1

DNA: TGTGCCAGCAGCCTTATCTCGAGCACTGAAGCTTTCTTT
CDR3: CASSLISSTEAFF
V: TRBV12-3/TRBV12-4
size: many
J: TRBJ1-1
D: -

DNA: TGTGCCAGCAGTTACGAGCGCACGGTAGTGGAGCAGTACTTC
CDR3: CASSYERTVVEQYF
V: TRBV6-5
size: few
J: TRBJ2-7
D: -

DNA: TGCAGCGTGACAGGGGGGAGCAATCAGCCCCAGCATTTT
CDR3: CSVTGGSNQPQHF
V: TRBV29-1
size: few
J: TRBJ1-5
D: TRBD1

DNA: TGTGCCAGCAGCCGAAGGGCGGGGGCCGGGAATGAGCAGTTCTTC
CDR3: CASSRRAGAGNEQFF
V: TRBV11-3
size: few
J: TRBJ2-1
D: -

DNA: TGTGCCAGCAGCCCCGGACTAGCGGGATGGAATGAGCAGTTCTTC
CDR3: CASSPGLAGWNEQFF
V: TRBV7-6
size: -
J: TRBJ2-1
D: TRBD2

DNA: TGTGCCAGCAGTTCCAGCAAGGGACAGAGGACCGAGCAGTACTTC
CDR3: CASSSSKGQRTEQYF
V: TRBV28
size: -
J: TRBJ2-7
D: TRBD1

DNA: TGTGCCAGCAGTTTAAGCGGCGAAAAACTGTTTTTT
CDR3: CASSLSGEKLFF
V: TRBV28
size: -
J: TRBJ1-4
D: -

DNA: TGTGCCAGCAGTTACGGGACCTACGAGCAGTACTTC
CDR3: CASSYGTYEQYF
V: TRBV6-2/TRBV6-3
size: -
J: TRBJ2-7
D: -

DNA: TGTGCCAGCAGCTTAGACGGGAAGGCCAAAAACATTCAGTACTTC
CDR3: CASSLDGKAKNIQYF
V: TRBV7-2
size: few
J: TRBJ2-4
D: -

DNA: TGTGCCAGCAGCCAATCAGGTACAGCCGGTAATCAGCCCCAGCATTTT
CDR3: CASSQSGTAGNQPQHF
V: TRBV4-2
size: many
J: TRBJ1-5
D: -

DNA: TGTGCCAGCAGCTTAAGCAGGGTAAGGGGCAATGAGCAGTTCTTC
CDR3: CASSLSRVRGNEQFF
V: TRBV13
size: -
J: TRBJ2-1
D: -

DNA: TGTGCCAGCAGTGGAATCGGGCTAGTAGGGGTCAATGAGCAGTTCTTC
CDR3: CASSGIGLVGVNEQFF
V: TRBV27
size: few
J: TRBJ2-1
D: -

DNA: TGCGCCAGCAGCGCCATGGGACAGGGGGCGCGGGAGCAGTACTTC
CDR3: CASSAMGQGAREQYF
V: TRBV5-1
size: -
J: TRBJ2-7
D: TRBD1

DNA: TGTGCCAGCAGTGCCCCTGGGGGGAAGAACACTGAAGCTTTCTTT
CDR3: CASSAPGGKNTEAFF
V: TRBV28
size: few
J: TRBJ1-1
D: -